This TCR beta chain was retrieved from a study of blood T cell repertoires in COVID-19 (dated by TCRdb to between 2020 and 2021). Some background on the complete study: The collaborator samples originated in the United States, Italy and Spain and spanned the acute and convalescent phases of COVID-19. The material from the prospective study consisted of cDNA or gDNA derived from T cells, B-cell-depleted T cells, or PBMCs. Subjects who had been exposed to COVID-19, were actively infected with it, or had recovered from it provided the deeply sampled blood TCRbeta repertoires that made up the dataset. The repertoires were released in a freely available public database intended as a resource for research on the immune response to SARS-CoV-2. The samples were drawn from the first 160 participants of the ongoing ImmuneRACE study and from 950 to 1,500 subjects provided by 6 global collaborators. Nearly every sample came with metadata listing a de-identified subject ID, COVID-19 status, age in years and sex. Where available, HLA class I and class II types were obtained from metadata supplied by the sample provider rather than from assay-based typing. Beyond this particular receptor, the publication reports: The amount of clinical and demographic metadata varied by source and participant and was provided uncurated.

TCRbeta CDR3 regions were amplified from genomic DNA using the immunoSEQ Assay, a bias-controlled multiplex PCR. Per the authors' processing: Nucleated cell counts per sample were estimated from amplification of reference gene primers within the assay. Sequence reads were collapsed and filtered to measure the absolute abundance of every unique TCRbeta CDR3 rearrangement. Productive Simpson clonality was computed per sample as the square root of Simpson's diversity index over productive rearrangements. Entries here come from immuneACCESS through TCRdb and include only in-frame sequences with V and J called. Some clones fail to appear in such tables; in the studies checked, an unresolved V gene covers under half of the shortfall, and the cause of the remainder is unknown. V and J calls and clone size follow that table, whereas D and trimming were derived from the DNA. The sample has about 230,000 clones on record, less than 90% of them singletons. The biggest ten clones account for roughly 2.7% of the sample.

Details on this clone: Which antigen it targets is not known. The sample holds no much larger clone one base away, and base qualities are not on file.

Whole blood was collected in K2EDTA tubes by collaborating institutions according to the institutions' own protocols. For TCRbeta analysis, collaborator samples were shipped as frozen whole blood, as isolated PBMCs, or as DNA extracted from either sample type. The TCR originated in a woman between 65 and 79 years old with active or convalescent COVID-19. Sequenced sample: peripheral blood.

The nucleotide sequence reads TGTGCCAGCAGCTACGGGGACAGAAACTCCTACGAGCAGTACTTC. It codes for CASSYGDRNSYEQYF. In this chain, TRBV9 is recombined with TRBJ2-7, and 7 junction bases match TRBD1. V has 4 bases trimmed and J has 0 bases trimmed; junction bases matching no gene number 7. Based on the germline V gene, the CDR1 and CDR2 sequences are SGDLS and YYNGEE. Counted from cysteine to phenylalanine, this CDR3 has 15 amino acids. Of the read, only the CDR3 DNA is kept; its 45 bases are in frame from base 1.